The text below deals with one T cell receptor beta chain. The antigen remains unidentified. This sample was taken from a study of T cell responses to AZD1222 COVID-19 vaccine. Study outcomes and limitations: Among vaccine-associated CD4 TCRs, coverage spanned spike, with dominance at 160-218 and 743-854. Unmutated variant regions reportedly attract nearly half of all spike-specific TCRs.

The method was immunoSEQ multiplex PCR; TCRdb's version includes in-frame clones alone and lacks a portion of them. The sample lists roughly 140,000 clones, roughly 88% seen once, with approximately 3.1% in the top ten. Looked up from germline, CDR1 is SGHTA and CDR2 is FQGNSA. The CDR3 is made up of 16 amino acids. V was shortened by 2 bases and J by 6 bases, with 14 bases between the two germline ends. This sequence was found in an adult in good health. This rearrangement joins TRBV7-2 to TRBJ1-6; no clear D gene. The sequences come from peripheral blood, collected on day 0 of MenACWY control vaccination. CDR3 amino acids: CASSLLNGGVNSPLHF. CDR3 coding DNA: TGTGCCAGCAGCTTACTTAACGGAGGAGTTAATTCACCCCTCCACTTT.